A selection of T cell receptor beta chains follows, all from one sample in a study of T cells expressing NK-cell markers. TCRdb re-called the 5' RACE reads and gives one entry per CDR3 protein, without DNA. The table gives about 160,000 distinct CDR3 sequences; the top ten clones make up around 20% of it. Source material: blood T cells: a sorted CD56 or NKG2C T cell subset, CD4+ or CD8+ T cells, or bulk PBMC T cells (not recorded which). Every receptor here comes from a man between 18 and 69 years old in good health. Both conserved end residues are part of each CDR3.

TRBJ1-2 | 13 | TRBV7-9 | CASSTAPNYGYTF
TRBJ1-6 | 14 | TRBV6-5 | CASSYGRVGSPLHF
TRBJ2-5 | 15 | TRBV21-1 | CASTLSGVGQETQYF
TRBJ2-3 | 14 | TRBV2 | CASSGLADTDTQYF
TRBJ2-3 | 18 | TRBV11-2 | CASSLVGYPSGGTDTQYF
TRBJ2-1 | 17 | TRBV4-2 | CASSQDFGGGPYNEQFF
TRBJ2-3 | 16 | TRBV3-1 | CASSQGLRGGGDTQYF
TRBJ2-7 | 17 | TRBV27 | CASSFGLAGGRSYEQYF
TRBJ1-6 | 14 | TRBV15 | CATSGEGGNSPLHF
TRBJ2-2 | 14 | TRBV19 | CASRTGTVTGELFF
TRBJ2-5 | 16 | TRBV7-8 | CASSLADRDRQETQYF
TRBJ2-3 | 15 | TRBV11-2 | CASSFQRGGTDTQYF
TRBJ2-7 | 12 | TRBV10-3 | CAISGTPYEQYF
TRBJ2-7 | 15 | TRBV2 | CASSDSGGGTGEQYF
TRBJ2-3 | 17 | TRBV7-6 | CASSLVIAGENTDTQYF
TRBJ2-5 | 18 | TRBV3-1 | CASSQASIAEMFQETQYF
TRBJ2-7 | 14 | TRBV6-1 | CASSDGGTSYEQYF
TRBJ2-5 | 18 | TRBV11-2 | CASSPGVIGPTYQETQYF
TRBJ2-7 | 15 | TRBV6-1 | CASRKEPGNSYEQYF
TRBJ2-3 | 15 | TRBV9 | CASSAQGWSTDTQYF
TRBJ2-3 | 15 | TRBV5-5 | CASSLADYYTDTQYF
TRBJ1-6 | 15 | TRBV20-1 | CSARVGDSYNSPLHF
TRBJ2-1 | 11 | TRBV5-1 | CASTSGYEQFF
TRBJ1-2 | 16 | TRBV7-9 | CASSLVNPLEGVGYTF
TRBJ2-5 | 16 | TRBV12-3/TRBV12-4 | CASSSRTSGGEETQYF
TRBJ2-7 | 16 | TRBV27 | CASSLILSRVPYEQYF
TRBJ2-7 | 13 | TRBV20-1 | CSASGQGEREQYF
TRBJ2-7 | 14 | TRBV27 | CASSSEGPHYEQYF
TRBJ2-7 | 12 | TRBV5-6 | CASSSGAGLQYF
TRBJ1-1 | 13 | TRBV5-1 | CASMDRSDTEAFF
TRBJ2-7 | 15 | TRBV7-9 | CASSSTGTDSYEQYF
TRBJ1-5 | 15 | TRBV6-2/TRBV6-3 | CASSYWTGSGQPQHF
TRBJ2-3 | 15 | TRBV2 | CASSEGLTYTDTQYF
TRBJ2-2 | 13 | TRBV7-9 | CASSPPFTGELFF
TRBJ2-1 | 16 | TRBV5-1 | CASSFAMVGGHNEQFF
TRBJ1-5 | 15 | TRBV5-5 | CASSHEIGSNQPQHF
TRBJ1-1 | 15 | TRBV13 | CASSNRDRGWVEAFF
TRBJ1-6 | 16 | TRBV20-1 | CSARDLGQGLGSPLHF
TRBJ2-3 | 13 | TRBV6-6 | CASSTGVGDTQYF
TRBJ2-2 | 14 | TRBV7-6 | CASSLGLATGELFF
TRBJ1-2 | 14 | TRBV12-3/TRBV12-4 | CASSLTTVNYGYTF
TRBJ2-3 | 15 | TRBV9 | CASSVADHGTDTQYF
TRBJ1-2 | 13 | TRBV10-3 | CATGGQGINGYTF
TRBJ1-2 | 14 | TRBV19 | CASSIQGSVYGYTF
TRBJ1-2 | 15 | TRBV7-9 | CASSWPDRGNYGYTF
TRBJ2-7 | 15 | TRBV25-1 | CASSVSDGGGYEQYF
TRBJ2-7 | 14 | TRBV4-1 | CASSLRTNSYEQYF
TRBJ2-1 | 12 | TRBV25-1 | CASPSALYEQFF
TRBJ2-5 | 16 | TRBV7-9 | CASSLGISRISETQYF
TRBJ2-7 | 15 | TRBV27 | CASSLLGGQGREQYF
TRBJ1-2 | 12 | TRBV20-1 | CSASWGTYGYTF
TRBJ2-1 | 15 | TRBV5-6 | CASSRLAGSYNEQFF
TRBJ1-6 | 15 | TRBV2 | CASFPRDPINSPLHF
TRBJ2-2 | 15 | TRBV9 | CASTPGPGVTGELFF
TRBJ2-2 | 16 | TRBV7-6 | CASSLSLGHVTGELFF